The T cell receptor (beta chain) described here comes from a study of T cells generated in artificial thymic organoids. Semi-nested PCR with reverse primers in the TRAC or TRBC constant regions amplified each chain separately. First-strand cDNA was made from about 3.5 to 500 ng RNA. TCRdb called the 5' RACE reads again in MiXCR, with one record for every CDR3 protein. This table has some 5,900 distinct CDR3 sequences, 32% appearing once. Germline CDR1 reads MGHRA; CDR2 reads YSYEKL. CDR3 length: 15 residues. V was pared by 5 bases and J by 3 bases, with 5 bases of the junction left unmatched. Blood naive CD8 T cells sorted as CD3+TCRalphabeta+CD8+CD45RO-CCR7+. Input was roughly 40,000 to 230,000 sorted cells per sample.

The receptor's source is a human donor who gave cord blood stem cells for thymic organoid culture, a cardiac surgery patient who gave postnatal thymus, or a blood donor (not recorded which). This chain links TRBV4-1 with TRBJ2-1; 9 bases line up with TRBD2. Sequenced material: naive CD8+ T cells from blood. Subset defined: CD3+TCRalphabeta+CD8SP T cells; for blood, CD45RO-CCR7+ naive CD8+ T cells. The CDR3 nucleotides are TGCGCCAGCAGCACCATAGCGGGAGTCTACAATGAGCAGTTCTTC. Its protein product is CASSTIAGVYNEQFF.